This T cell receptor beta chain was sequenced during a study of vaccination and CD4 T cells after COVID-19. Study-wide background: Overlapping spike peptides of SARS-CoV-2, HCoV-NL63, HCoV-OC43 and HCoV-229E stimulated the cells. Overall study results and limits: The study sampled relatively few convalescent patients and omitted early post-infection timepoints.

The germline V and J ends were trimmed by 0 bases and 1 base, with 16 bases remaining between them. CDR1 is LGHNA and CDR2 is YSLEER in the germline V gene. The CDR3 covers 17 residues. Cultured CD4+ T-cell DNA underwent Oncomine TCR Beta short-read sequencing. Cultures of CD4+ T cells served as the source for extracting genomic DNA. TCRdb passed the PCR reads through MiXCR, listing each CDR3 protein once. This table holds 20,000 or so distinct CDR3 sequences, around 44% found once. As for treatment: roughly nine-day PBMC culture with coronavirus spike peptide pools or control peptides (ViraFEST assay). Investigators isolated CD4+ T cells by negative selection after approximately 9 days of culture. On this clonotype itself: Its cognate antigen is unknown.

The sequence was obtained from a human donor who had recovered from COVID-19. The V gene is TRBV4-3, the J gene TRBJ2-7; maybe TRBD2 (7 bases). Material: CD4+ T cells from blood, cultured in vitro. Written as DNA, the CDR3 is TGCGCCAGCAGCCAAGAGACCCGGGGGGCTGGATCCTACGAGCAGTACTTC. Translated, it gives CASSQETRGAGSYEQYF.